The rows below give T cell receptor beta chains drawn from one sample of a study of T cell clonotyping in hematopoietic cell transplantation. The repertoire was sequenced with immunoSEQ multiplex PCR; TCRdb's copy has only in-frame clones and lacks some. The sample records 25,000 or so clones, approximately 77% being singletons. The input for sequencing was peripheral blood mononuclear cells, taken before stem cell transplant. These receptors originate from a man in his fifties or sixties with myelodysplastic syndrome. Some clones in this sample may be carry-over from other donors' samples. CDR3s include the opening cysteine and the closing phenylalanine or tryptophan. The D gene is left open where the match is weak. Clone size appears in some rows only: once, few, many, or a class for an expanded clone.

V gene,J gene,clone size,D gene,CDR3 DNA,CDR3 protein
TRBV4-3,TRBJ1-5,NA,TRBD1,TGCGCCAGCAGCCAAGACAGGGGGAACGTTCCCCAGCATTTT,CASSQDRGNVPQHF
TRBV6-4,TRBJ1-1,NA,TRBD1,TGTGCCAGCAGCGACACCGGGACAGGGAACACTGAAGCTTTCTTT,CASSDTGTGNTEAFF
TRBV2,TRBJ1-5,NA,NA,TGTGCCAGCAGTGATGGATTTTTGCAGCCCCAGCATTTT,CASSDGFLQPQHF
TRBV5-1,TRBJ1-5,NA,NA,TGCGCCAGCAGCTTGGGGACAGCCGCCGGGCAGCCCCAGCATTTT,CASSLGTAAGQPQHF
TRBV4-3,TRBJ2-7,few,NA,TGCGCCAGCAGCCCTACAGCTCCCCATACCTACGAGCAGTACTTC,CASSPTAPHTYEQYF
TRBV6-5,TRBJ1-6,NA,NA,TGTGCCAGCAGTTTAGGGACAAGCCTTATGTCACCCCTCCACTTT,CASSLGTSLMSPLHF
TRBV28,TRBJ1-1,NA,TRBD1,TGTGCCAGCGACAGGGTAGACACTGAAGCTTTCTTT,CASDRVDTEAFF
TRBV7-2,TRBJ2-7,NA,TRBD2,TGTGCCAGCAGCTTAGTAGCGGGAGGTTATTACGAGCAGTACTTC,CASSLVAGGYYEQYF
TRBV6-1,TRBJ1-2,NA,NA,TGTGCCAGCAGTGAACTACTGAGGCAGGGCTATGGCTACACCTTC,CASSELLRQGYGYTF
TRBV7-3,TRBJ2-1,NA,NA,TGTGCCAGCAGTCAACTAGGTGGCCATGAGCAGTTCTTC,CASSQLGGHEQFF
TRBV5-6,TRBJ2-5,NA,NA,TGTGCCAGCAGCGGGGGACTCCTAGGGACCCAGTACTTC,CASSGGLLGTQYF
TRBV28,TRBJ1-5,NA,NA,TGTGCCAGCAGCCCTAATAATCAGCCCCAGCATTTT,CASSPNNQPQHF
TRBV6-5,TRBJ1-1,NA,NA,TGTGCCAGCCGCCTGGGGATGAACACTGAAGCTTTCTTT,CASRLGMNTEAFF
TRBV29-1,TRBJ1-1,NA,TRBD1,TGCAGCGTTGAAGATCTGGGACAGGGACAGAACACTGAAGCTTTCTTT,CSVEDLGQGQNTEAFF
TRBV6-5,TRBJ2-1,NA,NA,TGTGTGGCTAGCTCCTACAATGAGCAGTTCTTC,CVASSYNEQFF
TRBV28,TRBJ2-6,NA,TRBD1,TGTGCCAGCAGTCAGACAGGGGCTGGGGCCAACGTCCTGACTTTC,CASSQTGAGANVLTF
TRBV6-1,TRBJ2-7,NA,NA,TGTGCCAGCAGTAAAGAGGGGCAGGAAGGCCAGTACTTC,CASSKEGQEGQYF
TRBV5-1,TRBJ2-3,NA,NA,TGCGCCAGCAGCTTGGTGTCGAGCACAGATACGCAGTATTTT,CASSLVSSTDTQYF
TRBV11-3,TRBJ2-3,NA,NA,TGTGCCAGCAGCTTAAATACGTGGGGTTACGAGGATACGCAGTATTTT,CASSLNTWGYEDTQYF
TRBV30,TRBJ2-1,NA,NA,TGTGCCTGGAGGGGAAAACAGGTTTACAATGAGCAGTTCTTC,CAWRGKQVYNEQFF
TRBV4-3,TRBJ1-5,NA,NA,TGCGCCAGCAGCCAAGATTGGAATAGCAATCAGCCCCAGCATTTT,CASSQDWNSNQPQHF
TRBV11-2,TRBJ1-2,NA,NA,TGTGCCAGCAGCTTACAGGGCTATGGCTACACCTTC,CASSLQGYGYTF
TRBV29-1,TRBJ1-1,NA,TRBD1,TGCAGCGTTGAGACAGGGACGAACACTGAAGCTTTCTTT,CSVETGTNTEAFF
TRBV5-4,TRBJ1-1,NA,NA,TGTGCCAGCAGCTTGGAGGGGCGCGGCACTGAAGCTTTCTTT,CASSLEGRGTEAFF
TRBV5-6,TRBJ2-3,NA,NA,TGTGCCAGCAGCTTCTCAGGGGCGGCCACAGATACGCAGTATTTT,CASSFSGAATDTQYF
TRBV29-1,TRBJ2-3,NA,NA,TGCAGCGTTGAAACTCCCGGAAGCACAGATACGCAGTATTTT,CSVETPGSTDTQYF
TRBV2,TRBJ2-2,NA,NA,TGTGCCAGCAGTGCCAGGGCTAACACCGGGGAGCTGTTTTTT,CASSARANTGELFF
TRBV7-6,TRBJ2-3,few,NA,TGTGCCAGCAGCTTAGTACAGGGATCAGATACGCAGTATTTT,CASSLVQGSDTQYF
TRBV5-6,TRBJ2-1,NA,TRBD2,TGTGCCAGCAGCCCCCTTTTGCGGGAGTACAATGAGCAGTTCTTC,CASSPLLREYNEQFF
TRBV28,TRBJ2-7,few,NA,TGTGCCAGCAGTTCCACAGGGATGGAGTACTTC,CASSSTGMEYF
TRBV30,TRBJ1-5,few,TRBD1,TGTGCCTGGAGTGCGGGACAGGGCCTGGAACAGCCCCAGCATTTT,CAWSAGQGLEQPQHF
TRBV19,TRBJ2-3,NA,NA,TGTGCCAGTAGTCCATCGACAGATACCACAACTACGCAGTATTTT,CASSPSTDTTTTQYF
TRBV30,TRBJ1-1,once,NA,TGTGCCTGGAGTAGGGAAAGAGAGACTGAAGCTTTCTTT,CAWSRERETEAFF
TRBV30,TRBJ2-7,NA,NA,TGTGCCTGGAGTGGACAGTACGAGCAGTACTTC,CAWSGQYEQYF
TRBV5-1,TRBJ2-2,NA,NA,TGCGCCAGCAGCTTATACAAGGGCGCGAACACCGGGGAGCTGTTTTTT,CASSLYKGANTGELFF
TRBV6-5,TRBJ1-2,NA,TRBD1,TGTGCCAGCAGTTACGGCAGGGGGCTTTATGGCTACACCTTC,CASSYGRGLYGYTF
TRBV6-5,TRBJ2-5,few,NA,TGTGCCAGCACCCCTTCGGCCGTTGAAGAGACCCAGTACTTC,CASTPSAVEETQYF
TRBV6-1,TRBJ1-3,NA,NA,TGTGCCAGCAGTGAAAGGCAGGGTTACACCATATATTTT,CASSERQGYTIYF
TRBV27,TRBJ2-7,NA,TRBD2,TGTGCCAGCAGCCCCCCGGGGGGTGACGAGCAGTACTTC,CASSPPGGDEQYF
TRBV27,TRBJ2-7,few,NA,TGTGCCAGCAGTCAGGGCCCCTACGAGCAGTACTTC,CASSQGPYEQYF
TRBV2,TRBJ2-3,NA,NA,TGTGCCAGCAGTAGGACGGTTTCTAGCACAGATACGCAGTATTTT,CASSRTVSSTDTQYF
TRBV4-1,TRBJ2-7,NA,NA,TGCGCCAGCAGCCAAATGACTTCCTACGAGCAGTACTTC,CASSQMTSYEQYF
TRBV2,TRBJ2-7,few,NA,TGTGCCAGCAGGAACGATAACTCCTACGAGCAGTACTTC,CASRNDNSYEQYF